The next 11 T cell receptor beta chains were all read from a single sample in a study of blood T cell repertoires in COVID-19. Sequencing was performed with immunoSEQ multiplex PCR; in TCRdb, only in-frame clones are kept and a portion is missing. The repertoire consists of 250,000 to 400,000 clones, with 85% occurring once and the leading ten covering approximately 1.9%. Sequenced input: PBMCs or T cells enriched from blood (not recorded which). The source is a woman in her 30s who had been exposed to COVID-19.

The V call is TRBV19, the J call TRBJ2-3; 8 bases agree with TRBD1. The V gene's germline CDR1 is LNHDA and CDR2 SQIVND (reference sequence). Trimming cost V 4 bases and J 6 bases; bases outside gene matches: 3. The CDR3 extends over 13 amino acids. The CDR3 coding sequence is TGTGCCAGTAGTACTCAGGGGGCGGATACGCAGTATTTT. This translates into CASSTQGADTQYF. Together with reference TRBV19 and TRBJ2-3, the CDR3 gives the full variable domain: DGGITQSPKYLFRKEGQNVTLSCEQNLNHDAMYWYRQDPGQGLRLIYYSQIVNDFQKGDIAEGYSVSREKKESFPLTVTSAQKNPTAFYLCASSTQGADTQYFGPGTRLTVL.

The J gene is TRBJ1-2, the V gene TRBV28; a weak D match, TRBD1 (6 bases). CDR3 length: 13 amino acids. Trimming cost V 7 bases and J 4 bases, with 13 bases left between them. Germline CDR1 reads MDHEN; CDR2 reads SYDVKM. CDR3 DNA: TGTGCCAGCAAAAAGACAGGTAGCTATGGCTACACCTTC. Translating gives CASKKTGSYGYTF.

The chain employs TRBV4-1 and TRBJ1-6; tentatively, D is TRBD1 (6 bases). The CDR3 runs 16 residues. Trimming removed 1 base from V and 12 bases from J, with 19 bases in between. The V gene's germline CDR1 is MGHRA and CDR2 YSYEKL. The CDR3 DNA reads TGCGCCAGCAGCCAAGTTGCGTACAGGGCCGGATTACCCCTCCACTTT. Its translation is CASSQVAYRAGLPLHF.

This clone turned up a few times. The chain combines TRBV5-5 with TRBJ2-5, with 10 nucleotides matching TRBD2. The CDR3 has 15 residues. Losses at the gene ends were 2 bases for V and 5 bases for J; bases not matched to a gene: 6. CDR1 and CDR2 from the germline V gene are SGHKS and YYEKEE (reference sequence). The chain's CDR3 is CASSFSSGRTETQYF. The CDR3 coding sequence is TGTGCCAGCAGCTTTAGTAGCGGGAGGACTGAGACCCAGTACTTC.

This clone was counted once. The chain carries TRBV9 and TRBJ2-7; 9 bases match TRBD2. Losses at the gene ends were 0 bases for V and 1 base for J; bases not matched to a gene: 5. The V gene's germline CDR1 is SGDLS and CDR2 YYNGEE. The CDR3 has 16 residues. The CDR3 DNA reads TGTGCCAGCAGCGTAGCGGTGACTAGCGGTTCCTACGAGCAGTACTTC. Residues: CASSVAVTSGSYEQYF.

This clone was detected once. J is TRBJ1-6 and V is TRBV25-1; 8 bases fit TRBD1. Germline CDR1 is MGHDK and CDR2 is SYGVNS. The length of the CDR3 is 13 residues. V was clipped by 7 bases and J by 8 bases; unmatched bases: 4. The CDR3 bases are TGTGCCAGCATCGGACAGGGATATTCACCCCTCCACTTT. It translates to CASIGQGYSPLHF.

This clone was observed a few times. The V call is TRBV27, the J call TRBJ2-7; a possible D gene is TRBD2 (6 bases). The CDR3 covers 13 residues. Trimming stripped 6 bases from V and 2 bases from J, with 11 bases between. The germline gives CDR1 MNHEY, CDR2 SMNVEV (reference sequence). CDR3 DNA: TGTGCCAGCAGGCGGGGCCTCACCTACGAGCAGTACTTC. It translates to CASRRGLTYEQYF.

This chain uses TRBV7-9 with TRBJ1-1; D perhaps matches TRBD1 (5 bases). Germline V gene data show CDR1 as SEHNR and CDR2 as FQNEAQ (reference sequence). The V gene lost 6 bases and the J gene lost 2 bases, with 13 bases spanning the gap. CDR3 size: 14 residues. CDR3 in DNA: TGTGCCAGCAGTAGGGAGGGGTACAACACTGAAGCTTTCTTT. Translated, it gives CASSREGYNTEAFF.

The gene calls are TRBV7-3 and TRBJ1-1; D gene uncertain. With 0 bases removed from V and 3 bases from J, the gap between germline ends came to 5 bases. Germline assignment: CDR1 SGHTA and CDR2 FQGTGA. This CDR3 is 13 amino acids long. CDR3 loop: CASSLTSYTEAFF. The CDR3 coding sequence is TGTGCCAGCAGCTTAACCTCTTACACTGAAGCTTTCTTT. The full variable domain, with the rest looked up from reference TRBV7-3 and TRBJ1-1, is GAGVSQTPSNKVTEKGKYVELRCDPISGHTALYWYRQSLGQGPEFLIYFQGTGAADDSGLPNDRFFAVRPEGSVSTLKIQRTERGDSAVYLCASSLTSYTEAFFGQGTRLTVV.

The V call is TRBV2, the J call TRBJ1-2; 9 bases line up with TRBD1. This CDR3 has 14 amino acids. Germline CDR1 and CDR2: SNHLY and FYNNEI. V lost 5 bases and J lost 4; bases outside the gene matches: 5. CDR3 loop: CASSWDREGYGYTF. The CDR3 DNA is TGTGCCAGCAGTTGGGACAGGGAGGGCTATGGCTACACCTTC. The variable domain in full, with the rest retrieved from reference TRBV2 and TRBJ1-2, is EPEVTQTPSHQVTQMGQEVILRCVPISNHLYFYWYRQILGQKVEFLVSFYNNEISEKSEIFDDQFSVERPDGSNFTLKIRSTKLEDSAMYFCASSWDREGYGYTFGSGTRLTVV.

CDR3 amino acids: CAWSIPLMRNSPLHF. CDR3 nucleotide sequence: TGTGCCTGGAGTATCCCGCTAATGCGAAATTCACCCCTCCACTTT. The rearrangement links TRBV30 to TRBJ1-6, with D unclear. V was trimmed by 2 bases and J by 7 bases, leaving 15 bases between them. CDR3 length: 15 amino acids. Per germline, CDR1 GTSNPN and CDR2 SVGIG (reference sequence).